The 27 T cell receptor beta chains in this list originate from one sample, sequenced in a study of T cell responses to AZD1222 COVID-19 vaccine (dated by TCRdb to the early 2020s). The intended sense of this specimen's time point label: about 28 days (+/-7) after the second vaccine dose. The library relied on the immunoSEQ multiplex PCR assay. TCRdb limited this immuneACCESS table to in-frame rearrangements with V and J called. A share of clones is missing; checked studies link under half to unresolved V genes, and the rest is unexplained. A total of 60,000 to 85,000 clones appear in this sample, roughly 87% of them only once. Roughly 18% of the sample belongs to the ten largest clones. This material consisted of peripheral blood, taken 28 days after the second AZD1222 dose. These receptors all stem from an adult who received the AZD1222 COVID-19 vaccine.

The V and J genes are TRBV6-2 or TRBV6-3 and TRBJ2-7; D is perhaps TRBD2 (6 bases). V was pared by 2 bases and J by 7 bases, with 18 bases between. Germline CDR1 reads MNHEY; CDR2 reads SVGEGT. The CDR3 runs to 15 residues. CDR3 in DNA: TGTGCCAGCAGTTACGGGGGGAGTGGTCGTCGAGAGCAGTACTTC. Protein product: CASSYGGSGRREQYF.

The chain has TRBV10-3 and TRBJ2-2; no clear D. Germline V CDR1 and CDR2: ENHRY, SYGVKD. This CDR3 has 15 amino acids. Between the trimmed V and J ends, which lost 6 bases and 3 bases, there was a span of 14 bases. The CDR3 spells CAIREGLGDTGELFF. CDR3 nucleotides: TGTGCCATCAGAGAAGGGCTAGGAGACACCGGGGAGCTGTTTTTT.

The chain employs TRBV19 and TRBJ1-5; a possible D gene is TRBD1 (6 bases). Germline V gene data show CDR1 as LNHDA and CDR2 as SQIVND (reference sequence). This CDR3 comprises 16 residues. The germline V and J ends were trimmed by 6 bases and 2 bases, with 17 bases remaining between them. The CDR3 DNA follows: TGTGCCAGTAGGTCCCATCAACAGGGTGGCAATCAGCCCCAGCATTTT. This codes for CASRSHQQGGNQPQHF.

This chain uses TRBV21-1 with TRBJ2-2; TRBD1, as called in the table, went unchecked against the DNA. TRBV21-1 constitutes a pseudogene. The CDR3 covers 17 residues. Here the CDR3 DNA reads TGTGCCAGCAGCAAATCCCGGGACAGACAGAACACCGGGGAGCTGTTTTTT. It specifies CASSKSRDRQNTGELFF.

The chain has TRBV5-4 and TRBJ2-3, with D possibly being TRBD2 (7 bases). Trimming cost V 6 bases and J 6 bases, with 23 bases left between them. Germline CDR1 and CDR2: SGHNT and YYREEE (reference sequence). The CDR3 totals 16 residues. The CDR3 sequence is CASMPPLGGGGDTQYF. The CDR3 region has the DNA TGTGCCAGCATGCCACCCCTGGGGGGGGGCGGGGATACGCAGTATTTT.

The V call is TRBV7-2, the J call TRBJ1-6; the D is unclear. This CDR3 spans 17 amino acids. V was pared by 0 bases and J by 0 bases, with 9 bases between. Germline V gene data show CDR1 as SGHTA and CDR2 as FQGNSA. The CDR3 region has the DNA TGTGCCAGCAGCTTAGCTGGCAGCAGCTCCTATAATTCACCCCTCCACTTT. Translation gives CASSLAGSSSYNSPLHF.

V gene TRBV11-3 combines with J gene TRBJ2-3, with TRBD2 as a possible D gene (5 bases). Germline V CDR1 and CDR2: SGHNT, YENEEA. The length of the CDR3 is 15 residues. The V end lost 5 bases, the J end lost 0 bases, and 12 bases lay between the germline ends. CDR3 nucleotides: TGTGCCAGCAGCCTCGGACTTGCGAGCACAGATACGCAGTATTTT. Amino acids: CASSLGLASTDTQYF.

J is TRBJ2-3 and V is TRBV25-1; D is possibly TRBD1 (6 bases). Trimming stripped 7 bases from V and 1 base from J, with 15 bases between. CDR1 is MGHDK and CDR2 is SYGVNS in the germline V gene. This CDR3 has 15 residues. CDR3 in DNA: TGTGCCAGCACCCCAGGAAACAGGGGCACAGATACGCAGTATTTT. Translated, it gives CASTPGNRGTDTQYF.

The chain is built from TRBV3-1 (or the pseudogene TRBV3-2) and TRBJ1-2, with 8 bases lining up with TRBD1. This CDR3 spans 15 amino acids. Germline CDR1 reads LGHDT; CDR2 reads YNNKEL (reference sequence). The ends lost 4 bases at V and 5 bases at J; junction bases unmatched: 9. Written as DNA, the CDR3 is TGTGCCAGCAGCCCCGGGACAGGAGGAACTTATGGCTACACCTTC. Translated: CASSPGTGGTYGYTF.

The chain is built from TRBV7-2 and TRBJ2-7; 7 nucleotides agree with TRBD2. Germline trimming cut 8 bases from V and 4 bases from J; bases unmatched to any gene: 11. Germline V lookup: CDR1 SGHTA, CDR2 FQGNSA. The CDR3 loop spans 14 amino acids. DNA for the CDR3: TGTGCCAGCGCCGCGGGGGAGCTAGGTTACGAGCAGTACTTC. It specifies CASAAGELGYEQYF.

The gene calls are TRBV4-1 and TRBJ2-1, with 8 bases that match TRBD1. The CDR3 loop spans 18 amino acids. The germline V gene encodes CDR1 MGHRA and CDR2 YSYEKL. Trimming took 1 base from V and 1 from J; bases not matched to a gene: 9. Here the CDR3 DNA reads TGCGCCAGCAGCCAAGGGGGCCGGACAGGGAGATCCTACAATGAGCAGTTCTTC. This translates into CASSQGGRTGRSYNEQFF.

The chain carries TRBV2 and TRBJ1-2; 7 positions match TRBD1. Trimming removed 6 bases from V and 8 bases from J; junction bases left unmatched: 12. Per the germline V gene, CDR1 is SNHLY and CDR2 is FYNNEI. CDR3 size: 14 residues. CDR3 region: CASRGDSDVVGYTF. CDR3 bases: TGTGCCAGCAGGGGGGACAGTGACGTGGTAGGCTACACCTTC.

This clone was picked up one time. V is TRBV27 and J is TRBJ2-1, with TRBD1 matching over 8 bases. Germline CDR1 and CDR2: MNHEY and SMNVEV (reference sequence). The trim removed 3 bases at V and 7 bases at J, leaving 2 bases unmatched. The CDR3 length is 13 residues. The CDR3 here is CASSFRTGNEQFF. The CDR3 region has the DNA TGTGCCAGCAGTTTCCGGACAGGGAATGAGCAGTTCTTC.

The chain uses TRBV6-5 and TRBJ1-2; 9 bases agree with TRBD1. Germline CDR1 is MNHEY and CDR2 is SVGAGI. The CDR3 has 14 amino acids. Germline trimming cut 6 bases from V and 0 bases from J; bases unmatched to any gene: 2. The CDR3 sequence: CASRDRGTNYGYTF. CDR3 nucleotide sequence: TGTGCCAGCAGAGACAGGGGGACTAACTATGGCTACACCTTC.

Written as DNA, the CDR3 is TGTGCCAGCAGGGCCGGGACCAACGAGAGGAATACGCAGTATTTT. Its translation: CASRAGTNERNTQYF. The chain links TRBV5-4 to TRBJ2-3; TRBD1 or TRBD2 may be the D gene (5 bases each). The CDR3 extends over 15 amino acids. Per the germline V gene, CDR1 is SGHNT and CDR2 is YYREEE (reference sequence). The V end lost 5 bases, the J end lost 7 bases, and 20 bases lay between the germline ends.

J is TRBJ1-2 and V is TRBV30; 9 positions match TRBD1. The CDR3 consists of 14 residues. V was pared by 2 bases and J by 8 bases, with 9 bases of the junction left unmatched. CDR1 and CDR2 from the germline V gene are GTSNPN and SVGIG (reference sequence). This CDR3 is CAWSPGQGSGGYTF. CDR3 sequence (DNA): TGTGCCTGGAGTCCCGGACAGGGGTCTGGCGGCTACACCTTC.

This clone occurred a few times. The gene calls are TRBV28 and TRBJ1-5; D perhaps matches TRBD1 (5 bases). The CDR3 extends over 14 amino acids. CDR1 is MDHEN, CDR2 SYDVKM, per germline. The V end lost 3 bases, the J end lost 6 bases, and 12 bases lay between the germline ends. DNA for the CDR3: TGTGCCAGCAGTTTTCGTCAGGGAGGTCAGCCCCAGCATTTT. Its protein product is CASSFRQGGQPQHF.

The V call is TRBV1, the J call TRBJ1-2. TRBV1 is classified as a pseudogene. The CDR3 is 17 amino acids. The CDR3 DNA reads as TGCACCAGCAGCCAGAATCTCCACCGAGAATCGTTCCATGGCTACACCTTC. Its translation is CTSSQNLHRESFHGYTF.

Turning to this clone: Mismatch with germline at one junction end may stem from a read error. V gene TRBV11-3 combines with J gene TRBJ1-5; no definite D call. CDR3 length: 12 residues. CDR1 and CDR2 (germline): SGHNT, YENEEA. The CDR3 loop is CASTLSAGPQHF. The CDR3 DNA reads as TGTGCCAGCACCTTATCCGCCGGGCCCCAGCATTTT. The variable domain in full, with the rest retrieved from reference TRBV11-3 and TRBJ1-5, is EAGVVQSPRYKIIEKKQPVAFWCNPISGHNTLYWYLQNLGQGPELLIRYENEEAVDDSQLPKDRFSAERLKGVDSTLKIQPAELGDSAVYLCASTLSAGPQHFGDGTRLSIL.

The chain uses TRBV7-2 and TRBJ2-3; D might be TRBD1 (6 bases). This CDR3 spans 16 amino acids. CDR1 and CDR2 from the germline V gene are SGHTA and FQGNSA. V was trimmed by 4 bases and J by 2 bases, leaving 16 bases between them. The CDR3 loop is CASSSTPQGPTDTQYF. The CDR3 DNA follows: TGTGCCAGCAGCTCCACCCCTCAGGGGCCCACAGATACGCAGTATTTT.

This chain joins TRBV5-5 and TRBJ1-3, with TRBD1 matching over 8 bases. The germline CDR1 and CDR2 sequences are SGHKS and YYEKEE (reference sequence). Unmatched junction bases numbered 5, after V lost 4 bases and J lost 2 bases. The CDR3 is 15 residues long. CDR3 in amino acids: CASSRRTGTGNTIYF. As DNA, the CDR3 is TGTGCCAGCAGCCGGCGGACAGGGACTGGAAACACCATATATTTT.

J is TRBJ2-7 and V is TRBV19; a possible D gene is TRBD1 (6 bases). Per the germline V gene, CDR1 is LNHDA and CDR2 is SQIVND (reference sequence). The V and J ends lost 3 bases and 5 bases respectively, with 20 bases between them. The CDR3 covers 16 residues. The CDR3: CASSIIGAGASDEQYF. CDR3 DNA sequence: TGTGCCAGTAGTATTATAGGGGCAGGGGCCAGCGACGAGCAGTACTTC.

This chain joins TRBV5-1 and TRBJ2-5, with TRBD2 matching over 12 bases. J lost 0 bases, V lost 3 bases, and 3 bases had no gene match. The CDR3 spans 16 residues. The germline CDR1 and CDR2 sequences are SGHRS and YFSETQ. CDR3 region: CASSSGLAGHQETQYF. In nucleotides, the CDR3 is TGCGCCAGCAGCTCCGGACTAGCGGGGCACCAAGAGACCCAGTACTTC.

The rearrangement joins TRBV18 to TRBJ2-2; D uncertain. Germline loops: CDR1 KGHSH, CDR2 LQKENI. V dropped 1 base and J dropped 6 bases, with 6 bases sitting between them. There are 13 residues in the CDR3. CDR3 region: CASSPLLSGELFF. The CDR3, as DNA: TGTGCCAGCTCACCACTTCTCTCCGGGGAGCTGTTTTTT.

The rearrangement links TRBV7-2 to TRBJ2-5; 8 positions agree with TRBD2. Trimming cost V 3 bases and J 3 bases; bases outside gene matches: 6. The CDR3 runs to 15 residues. Germline V lookup: CDR1 SGHTA, CDR2 FQGNSA. Here the CDR3 DNA reads TGTGCCAGCAGCTTCTGGCGGGGGGCCGAAGAGACCCAGTACTTC. As protein: CASSFWRGAEETQYF.

This clone has a handful of counts. The chain carries TRBV6-4 and TRBJ2-3, with 8 positions matching TRBD2. Per germline, CDR1 MRHNA and CDR2 SNTAGT. The CDR3 sequence is 14 residues long. The trim removed 8 bases at V and 2 bases at J, leaving 6 bases unmatched. The CDR3 region is CASSAGGSTDTQYF. In nucleotides, the CDR3 is TGTGCCAGCTCGGCGGGGGGATCCACAGATACGCAGTATTTT.

The V and J genes are TRBV2 and TRBJ1-6, with D uncertain. This CDR3 is built from 13 residues. The germline CDR1 and CDR2 sequences are SNHLY and FYNNEI. The V end was cut by 5 bases, the J end by 10 bases, with 12 bases between. As DNA, the CDR3 is TGTGCCAGCAGTTTGGACCAAGGGTCACCCCTCCACTTT. Its translation is CASSLDQGSPLHF. Full variable domain (remainder filled in from reference TRBV2 and TRBJ1-6): EPEVTQTPSHQVTQMGQEVILRCVPISNHLYFYWYRQILGQKVEFLVSFYNNEISEKSEIFDDQFSVERPDGSNFTLKIRSTKLEDSAMYFCASSLDQGSPLHFGNGTRLTVT.